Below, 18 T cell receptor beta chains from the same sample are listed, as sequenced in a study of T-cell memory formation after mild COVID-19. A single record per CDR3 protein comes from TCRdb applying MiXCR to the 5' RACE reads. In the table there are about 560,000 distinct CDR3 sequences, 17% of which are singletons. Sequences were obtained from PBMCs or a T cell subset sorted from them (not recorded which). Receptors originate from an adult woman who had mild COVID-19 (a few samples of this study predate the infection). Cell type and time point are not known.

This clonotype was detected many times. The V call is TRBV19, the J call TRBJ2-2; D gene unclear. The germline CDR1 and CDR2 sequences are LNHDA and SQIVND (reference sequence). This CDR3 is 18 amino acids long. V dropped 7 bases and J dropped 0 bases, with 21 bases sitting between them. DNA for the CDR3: TGTGCCAGTATCGCGCACCTTGGCCAGATCGCGAACACCGGGGAGCTGTTTTTT. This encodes CASIAHLGQIANTGELFF.

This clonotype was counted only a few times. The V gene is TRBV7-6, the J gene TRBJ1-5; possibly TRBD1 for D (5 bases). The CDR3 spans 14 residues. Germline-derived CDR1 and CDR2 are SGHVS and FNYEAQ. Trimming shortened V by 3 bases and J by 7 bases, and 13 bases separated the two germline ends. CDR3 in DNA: TGTGCCAGCAGCTTGGGGGGGGATCTGCAGCCCCAGCATTTT. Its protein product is CASSLGGDLQPQHF. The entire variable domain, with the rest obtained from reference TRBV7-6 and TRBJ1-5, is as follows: GAGVSQSPRYKVTKRGQDVALRCDPISGHVSLYWYRQALGQGPEFLTYFNYEAQQDKSGLPNDRFSAERPEGSISTLTIQRTEQRDSAMYRCASSLGGDLQPQHFGDGTRLSIL.

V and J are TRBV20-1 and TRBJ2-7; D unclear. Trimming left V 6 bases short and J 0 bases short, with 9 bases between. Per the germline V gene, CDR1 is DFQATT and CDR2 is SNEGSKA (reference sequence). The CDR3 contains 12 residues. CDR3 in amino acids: CSARQYSYEQYF. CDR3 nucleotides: TGCAGTGCGAGGCAGTACTCCTACGAGCAGTACTTC.

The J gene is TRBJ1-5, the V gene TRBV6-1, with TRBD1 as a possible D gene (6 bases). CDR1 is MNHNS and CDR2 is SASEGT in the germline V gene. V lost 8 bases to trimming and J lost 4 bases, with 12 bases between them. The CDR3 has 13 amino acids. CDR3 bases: TGTGCCAGCCGAGGGGGGTTGAATCAGCCCCAGCATTTT. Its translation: CASRGGLNQPQHF.

In nucleotides, the CDR3 is TGTGCCAGCAGCATCTCCGGGACACCAACTCAAGAGACCCAGTACTTC. Translated, it gives CASSISGTPTQETQYF. The V call is TRBV13, the J call TRBJ2-5; D possibly corresponds to TRBD1 (6 bases). The germline V and J ends were trimmed by 5 bases and 2 bases, with 18 bases remaining between them. This CDR3 comprises 16 residues. CDR1 is PRHDT and CDR2 is FYEKMQ in the germline V gene (reference sequence). Using reference TRBV13 and TRBJ2-5 for the parts outside the CDR3, the full variable domain is AAGVIQSPRHLIKEKRETATLKCYPIPRHDTVYWYQQGPGQDPQFLISFYEKMQSDKGSIPDRFSAQQFSDYHSELNMSSLELGDSALYFCASSISGTPTQETQYFGPGTRLLVL.

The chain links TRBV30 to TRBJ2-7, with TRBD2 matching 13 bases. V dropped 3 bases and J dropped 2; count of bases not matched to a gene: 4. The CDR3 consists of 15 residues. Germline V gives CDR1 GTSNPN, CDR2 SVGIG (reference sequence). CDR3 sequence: CAWREGLAGTYEQYF. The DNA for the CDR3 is TGTGCCTGGAGAGAGGGACTAGCGGGAACCTACGAGCAGTACTTC.

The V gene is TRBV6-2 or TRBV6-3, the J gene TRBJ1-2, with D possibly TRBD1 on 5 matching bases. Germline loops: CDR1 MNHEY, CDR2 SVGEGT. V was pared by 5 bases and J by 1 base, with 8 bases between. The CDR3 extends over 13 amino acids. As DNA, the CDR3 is TGTGCCAGCAGTCCGACAGTTAACTATGGCTACACCTTC. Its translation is CASSPTVNYGYTF.

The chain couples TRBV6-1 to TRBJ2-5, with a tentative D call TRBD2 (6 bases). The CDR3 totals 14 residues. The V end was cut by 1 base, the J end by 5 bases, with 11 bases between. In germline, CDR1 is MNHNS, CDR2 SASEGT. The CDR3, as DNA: TGTGCCAGCAGTGAAGTAATGGGGAGGGAGACCCAGTACTTC. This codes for CASSEVMGRETQYF.

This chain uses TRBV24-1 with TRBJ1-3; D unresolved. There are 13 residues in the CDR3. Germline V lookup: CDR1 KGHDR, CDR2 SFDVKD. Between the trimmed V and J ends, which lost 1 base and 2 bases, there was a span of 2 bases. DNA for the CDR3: TGTGCCACCAGTGATTTCACTGGAAACACCATATATTTT. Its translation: CATSDFTGNTIYF.

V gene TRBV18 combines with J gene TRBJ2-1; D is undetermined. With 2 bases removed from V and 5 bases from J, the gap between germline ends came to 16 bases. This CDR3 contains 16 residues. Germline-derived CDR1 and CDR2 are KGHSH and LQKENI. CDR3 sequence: CASSPSTPTWHNEQFF. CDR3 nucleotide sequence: TGTGCCAGCTCACCAAGCACCCCCACATGGCACAATGAGCAGTTCTTC. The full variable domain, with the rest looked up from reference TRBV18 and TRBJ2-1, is NAGVMQNPRHLVRRRGQEARLRCSPMKGHSHVYWYRQLPEEGLKFMVYLQKENIIDESGMPKERFSAEFPKEGPSILRIQQVVRGDSAAYFCASSPSTPTWHNEQFFGPGTRLTVL.

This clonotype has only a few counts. The CDR3 DNA reads as TGCGCCAGCAGCCAAGGGTGGAATTCACCCCTCCACTTT. It is translated as CASSQGWNSPLHF. This chain links TRBV4-1 with TRBJ1-6; D remains unclear. The CDR3 loop spans 13 amino acids. CDR1 and CDR2 (germline): MGHRA, YSYEKL. V dropped 1 base and J dropped 7 bases, with 5 bases sitting between them.

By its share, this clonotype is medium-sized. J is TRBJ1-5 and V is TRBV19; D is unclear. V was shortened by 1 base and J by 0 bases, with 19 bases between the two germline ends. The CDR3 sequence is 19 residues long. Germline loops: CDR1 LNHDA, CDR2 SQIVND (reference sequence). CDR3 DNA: TGTGCCAGTAGTATAGGTAAGGGAATGCGCCCTTATAGCAATCAGCCCCAGCATTTT. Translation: CASSIGKGMRPYSNQPQHF.

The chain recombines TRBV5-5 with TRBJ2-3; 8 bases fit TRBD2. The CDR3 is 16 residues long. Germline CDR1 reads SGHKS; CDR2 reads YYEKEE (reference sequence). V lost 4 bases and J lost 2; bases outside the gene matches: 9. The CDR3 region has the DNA TGTGCCAGCAGCATCGGACTAGCCCGCACCACAGATACGCAGTATTTT. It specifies CASSIGLARTTDTQYF.

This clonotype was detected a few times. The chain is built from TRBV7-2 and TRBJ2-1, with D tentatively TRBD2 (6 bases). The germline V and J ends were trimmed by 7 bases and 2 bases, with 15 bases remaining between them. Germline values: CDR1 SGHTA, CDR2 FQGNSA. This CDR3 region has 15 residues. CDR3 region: CASTLWDFAYNEQFF. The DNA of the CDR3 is TGTGCCAGCACCCTATGGGACTTCGCCTACAATGAGCAGTTCTTC.

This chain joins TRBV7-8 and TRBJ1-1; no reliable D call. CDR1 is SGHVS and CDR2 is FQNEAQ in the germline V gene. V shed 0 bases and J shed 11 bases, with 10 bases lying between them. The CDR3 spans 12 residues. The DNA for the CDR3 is TGTGCCAGCAGCTTAGCACTGGGTAGCGCTTTCTTT. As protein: CASSLALGSAFF.

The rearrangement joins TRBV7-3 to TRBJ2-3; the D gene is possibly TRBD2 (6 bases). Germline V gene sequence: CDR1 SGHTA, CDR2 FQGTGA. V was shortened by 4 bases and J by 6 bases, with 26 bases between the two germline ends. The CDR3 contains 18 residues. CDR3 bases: TGTGCCAGCAGCTCCACCGTAGCTGGCGGGACCCGCCGGGATACGCAGTATTTT. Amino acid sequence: CASSSTVAGGTRRDTQYF.

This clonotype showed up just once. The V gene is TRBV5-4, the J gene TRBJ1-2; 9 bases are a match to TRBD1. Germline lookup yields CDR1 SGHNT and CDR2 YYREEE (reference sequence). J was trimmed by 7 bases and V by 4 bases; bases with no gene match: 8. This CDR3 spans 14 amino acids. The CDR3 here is CASSRGTGLFGYTF. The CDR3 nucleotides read TGTGCCAGCAGCCGTGGGACAGGGCTCTTTGGCTACACCTTC.

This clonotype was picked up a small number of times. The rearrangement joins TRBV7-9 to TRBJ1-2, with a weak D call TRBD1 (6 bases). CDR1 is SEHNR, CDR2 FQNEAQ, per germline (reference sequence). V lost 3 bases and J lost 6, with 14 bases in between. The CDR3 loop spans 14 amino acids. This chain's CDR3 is CASSFPQGSDGYTF. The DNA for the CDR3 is TGTGCCAGCAGCTTCCCCCAGGGGTCTGATGGCTACACCTTC.